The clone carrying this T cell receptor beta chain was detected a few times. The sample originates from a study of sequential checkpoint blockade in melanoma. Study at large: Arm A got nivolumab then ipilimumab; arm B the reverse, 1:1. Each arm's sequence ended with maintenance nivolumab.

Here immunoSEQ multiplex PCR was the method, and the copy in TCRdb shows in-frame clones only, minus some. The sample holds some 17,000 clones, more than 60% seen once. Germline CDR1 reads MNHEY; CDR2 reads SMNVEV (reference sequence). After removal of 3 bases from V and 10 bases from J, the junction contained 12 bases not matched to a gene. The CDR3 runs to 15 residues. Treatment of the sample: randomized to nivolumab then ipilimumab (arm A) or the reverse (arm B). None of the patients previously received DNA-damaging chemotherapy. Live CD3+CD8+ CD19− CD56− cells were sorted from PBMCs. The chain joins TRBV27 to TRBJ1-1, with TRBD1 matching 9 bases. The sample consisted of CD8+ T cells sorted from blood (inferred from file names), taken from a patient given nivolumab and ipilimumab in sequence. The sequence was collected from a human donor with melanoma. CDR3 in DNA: TGTGCCAGCAGTTTGTCGACTACAGGGGGCGCGGGAGCTTTCTTT. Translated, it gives CASSLSTTGGAGAFF.